The clone carrying this T cell receptor (beta chain) was observed a few times. This sample is drawn from a study of blood T cell repertoires in COVID-19. Libraries were prepared by immunoSEQ multiplex PCR; TCRdb keeps only in-frame clonotypes and omits some of them. The sample includes about 240,000 clones, approximately 78% seen only once; the top ten take under 15%. The length of the CDR3 is 13 residues. The germline CDR1 and CDR2 sequences are LNHDA and SQIVND (reference sequence). V lost 6 bases to trimming and J lost 8 bases, with 14 bases between them. The V and J genes are TRBV19 and TRBJ2-1, with a weak D call TRBD2 (5 bases). The TCR originated in a woman aged 60 to 75 with active or convalescent COVID-19. Sequencing was performed on peripheral blood. The CDR3 here is CASSRDTGYEQFF. CDR3 coding DNA: TGTGCCAGTAGCCGAGATACGGGGTATGAGCAGTTCTTC.